Presented here are 2 T cell receptor beta chains from one specimen sequenced in a study of T cell responses to AZD1222 COVID-19 vaccine. TCRdb's table, derived via immunoSEQ multiplex PCR, lists solely in-frame clones and lacks some. The table includes over 120,000 clones, 92% detected once. Here the sequenced sample was peripheral blood, taken 28 days after the second AZD1222 dose. These receptors originate from an adult who received the AZD1222 COVID-19 vaccine.

The CDR3 protein is CATARDRGPYEQYF. DNA of the CDR3: TGTGCCACGGCCCGGGACAGGGGACCCTACGAGCAGTACTTC. V and J are TRBV10-3 and TRBJ2-7; 10 bases agree with TRBD1. Trimming at V came to 10 bases and at J to 2 bases, leaving 8 bases not matched to a gene. CDR1 ENHRY and CDR2 SYGVKD come from the germline V gene. The CDR3 covers 14 residues.

The V gene is TRBV6-5, the J gene TRBJ2-7; 8 positions match TRBD1. The germline CDR1 and CDR2 sequences are MNHEY and SVGAGI. The CDR3 loop spans 13 amino acids. V was clipped by 5 bases and J by 4 bases; unmatched bases: 4. In DNA, the CDR3 is TGTGCCAGCAGTCCAGGGGGCAAGTACGAGCAGTACTTC. It encodes CASSPGGKYEQYF.